This T cell receptor (beta chain) emerged from a study of memory B cells and T cells in multiple sclerosis. TCRdb's table, derived via immunoSEQ multiplex PCR, lists solely in-frame clones and lacks some. The table lists about 42,000 clones, over 75% of them singletons. The study, taken as a whole, reports: Shared clonotype counts depended on differing compartment clone-set sizes and were normalized.

On this clone: Antigen: not known.

After stimulus-free culture, autoproliferating CFSE-dim and non-proliferating CFSE-high T cells were sequenced separately. Pooled replicate wells came from some 5x10^7 CFSE-labeled PBMCs cultured less than eight days without stimulus. Trimming removed 5 bases from V and 0 bases from J; junction bases left unmatched: 7. Germline CDR1 reads WNHNN; CDR2 reads SYGVQD (reference sequence). CDR3 length: 16 residues. The source material was PBMCs from blood kept in culture. The source of this sequence is a human donor with multiple sclerosis. V gene TRBV10-1 combines with J gene TRBJ2-1; 7 nucleotides align to TRBD2. The CDR3 coding sequence is TGCGCCAGCAGTTCCAGCGGGGCCTTCTCCTACAATGAGCAGTTCTTC. This translates into CASSSSGAFSYNEQFF.